The text below deals with one T cell receptor beta chain. The specificity of this receptor is unknown. No base-level quality is on record; no much larger clone is a single base apart. This entry comes from a study of T cell changes during pregnancy in multiple sclerosis (dated by TCRdb to about 2019). Notes on the research overall: The study examined how the T cell repertoire changed over the course of pregnancy in women with multiple sclerosis.

Library preparation used the immunoSEQ multiplex PCR assay. Here the immuneACCESS table is served through TCRdb, limited to in-frame sequences with V and J called. Missing clones are a known gap in these copies; in checked studies unresolved V genes cover under half, and the rest lacks a known reason. Counted in this sample were some 50,000 clones; 80% to 95% of them appeared once. The ten largest clones capture around 1% of the sample. There are 12 amino acids in the CDR3, from cysteine to phenylalanine inclusive. Only CDR3 DNA remains: 36 bases, in frame from the first base. V lost 4 bases and J lost 4 bases; the stretch between them is 7 bases long. CDR1 and CDR2 are drawn from the germline V gene: SNHLY, FYNNEI.

The sequences come from peripheral blood, collected after pregnancy. The chain joins TRBV2 to TRBJ1-1; the D gene is unclear. The sequence derives from a female donor with multiple sclerosis, enrolled in a pregnancy study. The nucleotide sequence reads as follows: TGTGCCAGCAGTGGTGAGGGCACTGAAGCTTTCTTT. This encodes CASSGEGTEAFF.